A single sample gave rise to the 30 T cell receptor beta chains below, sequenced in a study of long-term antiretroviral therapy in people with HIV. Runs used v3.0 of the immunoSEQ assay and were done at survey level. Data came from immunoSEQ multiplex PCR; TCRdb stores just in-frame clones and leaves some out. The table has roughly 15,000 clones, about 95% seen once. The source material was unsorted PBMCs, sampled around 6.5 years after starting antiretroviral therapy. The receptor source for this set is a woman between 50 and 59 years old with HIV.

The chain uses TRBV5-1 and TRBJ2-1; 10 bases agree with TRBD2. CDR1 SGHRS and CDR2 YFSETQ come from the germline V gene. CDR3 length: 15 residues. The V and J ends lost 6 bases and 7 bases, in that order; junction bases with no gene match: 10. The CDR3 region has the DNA TGCGCCAGCACAATAGCTAGCGGGAGTGGGAATGAGCAGTTCTTC. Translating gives CASTIASGSGNEQFF.

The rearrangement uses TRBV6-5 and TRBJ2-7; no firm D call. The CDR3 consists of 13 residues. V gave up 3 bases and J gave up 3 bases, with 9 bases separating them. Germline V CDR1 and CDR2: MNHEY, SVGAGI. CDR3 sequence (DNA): TGTGCCAGCAGTTATGGCCCAAACTACGAGCAGTACTTC. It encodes CASSYGPNYEQYF.

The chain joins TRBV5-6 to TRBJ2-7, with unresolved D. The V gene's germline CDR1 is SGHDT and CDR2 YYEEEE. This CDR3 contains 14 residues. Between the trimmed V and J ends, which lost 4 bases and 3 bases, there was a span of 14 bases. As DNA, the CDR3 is TGTGCCAGCAGCCACGGGCCCCAAGGCTACGAGCAGTACTTC. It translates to CASSHGPQGYEQYF.

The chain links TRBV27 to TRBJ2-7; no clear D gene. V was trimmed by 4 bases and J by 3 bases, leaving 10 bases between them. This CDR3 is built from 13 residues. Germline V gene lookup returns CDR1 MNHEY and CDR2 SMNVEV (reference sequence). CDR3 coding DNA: TGTGCCAGCAGTTCAACCCCCATCTACGAGCAGTACTTC. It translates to CASSSTPIYEQYF.

CDR3 sequence reads: CASSLARENTEAFF. Written as DNA, the CDR3 is TGTGCCAGCAGCTTAGCCCGGGAGAACACTGAAGCTTTCTTT. The rearrangement joins TRBV11-2 to TRBJ1-1; D is unresolved. From germline, CDR1 is SGHAT and CDR2 FQNNGV. The length of the CDR3 is 14 residues. Trimming left V 1 base short and J 1 base short, with 7 bases between. Looking up the rest from reference TRBV11-2 and TRBJ1-1 gives the full variable domain: EAGVAQSPRYKIIEKRQSVAFWCNPISGHATLYWYQQILGQGPKLLIQFQNNGVVDDSQLPKDRFSAERLKGVDSTLKIQPAKLEDSAVYLCASSLARENTEAFFGQGTRLTVV.

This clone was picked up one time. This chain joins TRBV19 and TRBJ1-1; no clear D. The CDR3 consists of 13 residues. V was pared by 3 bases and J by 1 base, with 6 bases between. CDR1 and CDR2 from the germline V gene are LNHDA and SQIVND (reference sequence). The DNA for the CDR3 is TGTGCCAGTAGTATTACCTGGAACACTGAAGCTTTCTTT. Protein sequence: CASSITWNTEAFF.

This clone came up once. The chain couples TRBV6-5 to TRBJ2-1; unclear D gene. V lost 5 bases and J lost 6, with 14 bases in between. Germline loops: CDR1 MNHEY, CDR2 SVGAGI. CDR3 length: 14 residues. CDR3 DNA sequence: TGTGCCAGCAGTCAGGACCATGGGTCCAATGAGCAGTTCTTC. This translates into CASSQDHGSNEQFF.

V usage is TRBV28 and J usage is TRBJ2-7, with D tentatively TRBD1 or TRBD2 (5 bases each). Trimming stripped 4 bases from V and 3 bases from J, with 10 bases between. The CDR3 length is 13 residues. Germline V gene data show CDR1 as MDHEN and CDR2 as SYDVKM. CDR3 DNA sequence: TGTGCCAGCAGTTCCGGGGCCTACTACGAGCAGTACTTC. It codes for CASSSGAYYEQYF. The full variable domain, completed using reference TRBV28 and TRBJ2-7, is DVKVTQSSRYLVKRTGEKVFLECVQDMDHENMFWYRQDPGLGLRLIYFSYDVKMKEKGDIPEGYSVSREKKERFSLILESASTNQTSMYLCASSSGAYYEQYFGPGTRLTVT.

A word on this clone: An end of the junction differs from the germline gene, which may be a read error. Written as DNA, the CDR3 is TGTGCCAGCAGGTTAGCGGGGAGCTCCTACAATGAGCAGTTCTTC. This codes for CASRLAGSSYNEQFF. The J gene is TRBJ2-1, the V gene TRBV7-9, with 8 bases aligning to TRBD2. Germline V gene lookup returns CDR1 SEHNR and CDR2 FQNEAQ (reference sequence). The CDR3 covers 15 residues. The full variable domain, with the rest looked up from reference TRBV7-9 and TRBJ2-1, is DTGVSQNPRHKITKRGQNVTFRCDPISEHNRLYWYRQTLGQGPEFLTYFQNEAQLEKSRLLSDRFSAERPKGSFSTLEIQRTEQGDSAMYLCASRLAGSSYNEQFFGPGTRLTVL.

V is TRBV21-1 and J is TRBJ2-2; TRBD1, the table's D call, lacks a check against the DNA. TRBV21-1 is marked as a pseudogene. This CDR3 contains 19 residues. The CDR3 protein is CASSKNAGGTGILSGELFF. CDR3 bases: TGTGCCAGCAGCAAAAATGCCGGGGGGACAGGGATACTCAGCGGGGAGCTGTTTTTT.

The CDR3 sequence: CASEVGGGTSYEQYF. The CDR3 DNA sequence: TGTGCCAGCGAGGTGGGCGGGGGAACGTCGTACGAGCAGTACTTC. V and J are TRBV5-4 and TRBJ2-7; TRBD2 matches 7 bases. The CDR3 sequence is 15 residues long. V was pared by 7 bases and J by 4 bases, with 14 bases of the junction left unmatched. Germline CDR1 is SGHNT and CDR2 is YYREEE (reference sequence). The full variable domain, its missing parts supplied by reference TRBV5-4 and TRBJ2-7, is ETGVTQSPTHLIKTRGQQVTLRCSSQSGHNTVSWYQQALGQGPQFIFQYYREEENGRGNFPPRFSGLQFPNYSSELNVNALELDDSALYLCASEVGGGTSYEQYFGPGTRLTVT.

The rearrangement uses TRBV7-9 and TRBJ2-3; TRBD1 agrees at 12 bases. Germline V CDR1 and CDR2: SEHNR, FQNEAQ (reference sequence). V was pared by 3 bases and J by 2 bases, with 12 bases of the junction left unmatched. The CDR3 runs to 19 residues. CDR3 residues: CASSFPSHGTGGPTDTQYF. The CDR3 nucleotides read TGTGCCAGCAGCTTTCCCTCCCACGGGACAGGGGGCCCCACAGATACGCAGTATTTT.

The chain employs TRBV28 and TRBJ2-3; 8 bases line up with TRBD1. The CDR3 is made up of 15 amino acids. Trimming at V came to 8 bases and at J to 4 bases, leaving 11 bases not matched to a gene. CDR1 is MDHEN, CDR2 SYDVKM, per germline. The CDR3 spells CASAAGGPPADTQYF. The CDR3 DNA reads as TGTGCCAGCGCGGCAGGGGGCCCCCCAGCAGATACGCAGTATTTT.

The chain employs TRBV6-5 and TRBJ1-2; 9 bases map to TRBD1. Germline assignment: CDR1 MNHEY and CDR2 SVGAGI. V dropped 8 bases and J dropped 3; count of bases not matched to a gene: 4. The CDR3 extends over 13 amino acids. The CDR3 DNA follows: TGTGCCAGCCGGGGGACAGGGTACTATGGCTACACCTTC. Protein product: CASRGTGYYGYTF.

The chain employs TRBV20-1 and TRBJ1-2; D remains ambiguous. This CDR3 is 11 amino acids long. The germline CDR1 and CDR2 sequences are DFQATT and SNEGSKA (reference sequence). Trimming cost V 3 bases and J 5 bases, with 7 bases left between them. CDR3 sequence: CSASGGYGYTF. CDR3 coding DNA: TGCAGTGCTAGCGGCGGATATGGCTACACCTTC.

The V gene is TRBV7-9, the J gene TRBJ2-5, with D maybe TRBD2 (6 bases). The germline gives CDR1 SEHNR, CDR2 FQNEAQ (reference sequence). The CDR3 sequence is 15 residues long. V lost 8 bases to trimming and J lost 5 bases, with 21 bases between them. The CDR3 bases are TGTGCCAGCCTACCCTCGCCCCGGGAGTGGGAGACCCAGTACTTC. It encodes CASLPSPREWETQYF.

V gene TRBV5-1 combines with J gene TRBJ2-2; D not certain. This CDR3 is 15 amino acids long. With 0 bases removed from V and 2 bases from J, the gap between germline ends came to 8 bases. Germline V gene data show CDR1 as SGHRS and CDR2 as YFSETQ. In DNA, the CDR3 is TGCGCCAGCAGCTTGGGAACGGCTAACACCGGGGAGCTGTTTTTT. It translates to CASSLGTANTGELFF.

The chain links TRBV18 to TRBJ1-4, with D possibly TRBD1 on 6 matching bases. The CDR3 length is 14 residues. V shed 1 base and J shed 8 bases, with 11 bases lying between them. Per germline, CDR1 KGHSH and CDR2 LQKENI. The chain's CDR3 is CASSPRTAGEKLFF. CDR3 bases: TGTGCCAGCTCACCACGGACAGCGGGGGAAAAACTGTTTTTT.

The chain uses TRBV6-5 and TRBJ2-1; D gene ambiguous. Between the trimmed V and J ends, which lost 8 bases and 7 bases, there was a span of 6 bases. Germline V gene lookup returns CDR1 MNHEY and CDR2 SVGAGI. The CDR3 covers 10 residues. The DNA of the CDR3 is TGTGCCAGCGGCCGGAATGAGCAGTTCTTC. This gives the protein CASGRNEQFF.

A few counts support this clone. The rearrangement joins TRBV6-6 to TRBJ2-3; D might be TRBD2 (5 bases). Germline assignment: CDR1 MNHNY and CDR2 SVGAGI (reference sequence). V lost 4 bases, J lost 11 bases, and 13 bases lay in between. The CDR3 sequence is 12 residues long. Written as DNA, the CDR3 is TGTGCCAGCAGTTGGGGAGCGGAACAGCAGTATTTT. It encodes CASSWGAEQQYF.

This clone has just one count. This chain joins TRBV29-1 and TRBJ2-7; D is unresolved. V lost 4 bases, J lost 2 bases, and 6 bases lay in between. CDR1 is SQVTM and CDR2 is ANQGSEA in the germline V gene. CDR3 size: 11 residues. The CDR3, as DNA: TGCAGCGTTGTGAAAGCCTACGAGCAGTACTTC. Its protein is CSVVKAYEQYF.

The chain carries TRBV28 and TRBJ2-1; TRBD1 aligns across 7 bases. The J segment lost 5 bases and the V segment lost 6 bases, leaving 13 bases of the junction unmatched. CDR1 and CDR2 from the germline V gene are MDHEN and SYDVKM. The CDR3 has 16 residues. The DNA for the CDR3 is TGTGCCAGCAGCCAACCCCGACAGGGTCCCCACAATGAGCAGTTCTTC. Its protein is CASSQPRQGPHNEQFF.

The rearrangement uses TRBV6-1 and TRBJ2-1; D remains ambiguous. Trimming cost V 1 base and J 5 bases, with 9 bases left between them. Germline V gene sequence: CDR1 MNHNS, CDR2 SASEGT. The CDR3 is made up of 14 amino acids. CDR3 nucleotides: TGTGCCAGCAGTGAAGATTCTGGGGACAATGAGCAGTTCTTC. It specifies CASSEDSGDNEQFF.

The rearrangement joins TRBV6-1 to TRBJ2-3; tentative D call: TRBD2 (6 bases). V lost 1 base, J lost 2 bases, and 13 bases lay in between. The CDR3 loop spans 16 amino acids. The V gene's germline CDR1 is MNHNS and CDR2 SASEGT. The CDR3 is CASSEVLWRDTDTQYF. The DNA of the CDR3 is TGTGCCAGCAGTGAAGTCTTATGGAGGGACACAGATACGCAGTATTTT.

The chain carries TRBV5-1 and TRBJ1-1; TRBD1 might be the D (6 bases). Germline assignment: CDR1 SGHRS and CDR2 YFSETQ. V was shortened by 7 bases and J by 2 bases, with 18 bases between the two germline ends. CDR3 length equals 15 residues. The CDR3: CASLLLPGANTEAFF. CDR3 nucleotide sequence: TGCGCCAGCCTCCTTTTACCGGGGGCCAACACTGAAGCTTTCTTT.

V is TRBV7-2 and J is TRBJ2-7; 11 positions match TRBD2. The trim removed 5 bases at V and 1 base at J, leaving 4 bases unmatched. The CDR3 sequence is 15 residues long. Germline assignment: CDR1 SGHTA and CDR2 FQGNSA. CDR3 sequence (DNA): TGTGCCAGCAGCCCCGCTAGCGGGAGGTCCTACGAGCAGTACTTC. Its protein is CASSPASGRSYEQYF.

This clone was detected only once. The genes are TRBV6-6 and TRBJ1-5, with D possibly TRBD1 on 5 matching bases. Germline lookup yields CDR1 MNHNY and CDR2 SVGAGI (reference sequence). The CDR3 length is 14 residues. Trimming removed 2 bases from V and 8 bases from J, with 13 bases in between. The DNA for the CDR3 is TGTGCCAGCAGTTACCCGGGCAGGGAAGAGCCCCAGCATTTT. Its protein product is CASSYPGREEPQHF.

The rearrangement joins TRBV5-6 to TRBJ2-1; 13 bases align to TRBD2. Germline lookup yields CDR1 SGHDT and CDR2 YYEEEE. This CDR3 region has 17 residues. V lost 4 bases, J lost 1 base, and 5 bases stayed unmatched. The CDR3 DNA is TGTGCCAGCAGCCCTCGACTAGCGGGAGGATCCTACAATGAGCAGTTCTTC. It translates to CASSPRLAGGSYNEQFF. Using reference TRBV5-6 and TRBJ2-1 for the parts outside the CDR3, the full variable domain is DAGVTQSPTHLIKTRGQQVTLRCSPKSGHDTVSWYQQALGQGPQFIFQYYEEEERQRGNFPDRFSGHQFPNYSSELNVNALLLGDSALYLCASSPRLAGGSYNEQFFGPGTRLTVL.

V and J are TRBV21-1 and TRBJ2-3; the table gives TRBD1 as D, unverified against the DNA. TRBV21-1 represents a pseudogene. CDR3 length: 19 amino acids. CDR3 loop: CASSKELGKRDTLTDTQYF. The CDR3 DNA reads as TGTGCCAGCAGCAAAGAGTTAGGAAAACGGGACACCCTCACAGATACGCAGTATTTT.

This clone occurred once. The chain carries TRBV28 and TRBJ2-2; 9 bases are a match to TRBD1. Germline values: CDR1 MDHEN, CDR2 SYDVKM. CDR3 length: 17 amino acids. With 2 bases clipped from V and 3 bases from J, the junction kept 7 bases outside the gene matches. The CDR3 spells CASSLPTGGSDTGELFF. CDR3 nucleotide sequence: TGTGCCAGCAGTTTACCGACAGGGGGAAGTGACACCGGGGAGCTGTTTTTT.